This T cell receptor (beta chain) was sequenced for a study of T cells expressing NK-cell markers. The overall study: Sequencing covered eight donors, seven HCMV-seropositive and one seronegative.

TCRdb reprocessed the 5' RACE reads, with one entry per CDR3 protein and no DNA. Recorded for this sample: 440,000 or so distinct CDR3 sequences. The CDR3 length is 16 residues. Germline CDR1 MNHEY, CDR2 SMNVEV (reference sequence). Sequencing was done on a sample of blood T cells: a sorted CD56 or NKG2C T cell subset, CD4+ or CD8+ T cells, or bulk PBMC T cells (not recorded which). This chain links TRBV27 with TRBJ1-1. This clonotype was obtained from a woman between 18 and 70 years old in good health. This CDR3 reads CASSRRPIGPGAEAFF.